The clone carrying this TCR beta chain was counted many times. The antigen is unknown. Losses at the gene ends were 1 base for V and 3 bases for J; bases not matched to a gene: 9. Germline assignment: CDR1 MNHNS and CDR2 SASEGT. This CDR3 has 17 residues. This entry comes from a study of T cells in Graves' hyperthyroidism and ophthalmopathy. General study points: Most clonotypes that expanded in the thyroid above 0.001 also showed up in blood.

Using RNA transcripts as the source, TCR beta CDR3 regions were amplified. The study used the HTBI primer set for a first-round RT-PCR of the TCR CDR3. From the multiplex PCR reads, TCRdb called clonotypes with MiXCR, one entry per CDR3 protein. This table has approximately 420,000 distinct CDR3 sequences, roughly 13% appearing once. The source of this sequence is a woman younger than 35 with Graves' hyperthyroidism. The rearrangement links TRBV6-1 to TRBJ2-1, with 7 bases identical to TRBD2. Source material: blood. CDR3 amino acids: CASSEVPGGSSYNEQFF. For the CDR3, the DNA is TGTGCCAGCAGTGAAGTCCCCGGCGGGAGCAGCTACAATGAGCAGTTCTTC.